This T cell receptor beta chain is from a study of T cell repertoires in cytomegalovirus infection. In the study overall: CMV epitopes in the study were HLA-C-restricted (recently identified) and HLA-B-restricted (well studied). Indications of both CMV infection and matching HLA type were provided by public TCR beta signatures.

Germline CDR1 reads SGHVS; CDR2 reads FNYEAQ. The CDR3 contains 18 residues. V trimming: 3 bases; J trimming: 9 bases; junction bases outside the gene matches: 17. TCRdb processed the reads anew with MiXCR; each CDR3 protein has one entry. The data show approximately 300,000 distinct CDR3 sequences, about 25% seen once. This clonotype was seen only a few times. The antigen remains undetermined. Overall study findings and caveats: HLA-C-restricted CMV clonotypes gave the most frequent clonotype in two of eight donors. Carriers of CMV and the relevant HLA type were discriminated by public TCR beta frequency.

Sequencing used cultured PBMCs, obtained from culture after CMV antigen stimulation. The TCR was taken from a human donor in good health (CMV status not recorded). Some clones in this sample may be carry-over from other donors' samples. The chain combines TRBV7-6 with TRBJ2-1; 10 bases are shared with TRBD2. The CDR3 here is CASSLGTSVDIVAGEQFF. Written as DNA, the CDR3 is TGTGCCAGCAGCTTGGGGACTAGCGTAGACATAGTCGCGGGTGAGCAGTTCTTC.